The 24 T cell receptor beta chains below were found in one sample sequenced in a study of cytomegalovirus exposure and HLA in healthy donors. Produced via immunoSEQ multiplex PCR; TCRdb's table is partial and in-frame only. The profile covers about 82,000 clones, with more than 85% appearing a single time and 0.55% to 0.8% taken by the ten largest. Material for sequencing was PBMCs. The receptors come from a man younger than 30 in good health and CMV-seronegative.

V and J are TRBV19 and TRBJ2-4; 7 positions match TRBD1. V was pared by 2 bases and J by 0 bases, with 4 bases of the junction left unmatched. This CDR3 contains 16 residues. Germline V gene sequence: CDR1 LNHDA, CDR2 SQIVND (reference sequence). CDR3 amino acids: CASSIWQGVAKNIQYF. The DNA of the CDR3 is TGTGCCAGTAGTATATGGCAGGGGGTAGCCAAAAACATTCAGTACTTC.

The chain carries TRBV30 and TRBJ1-6; weak D call: TRBD1 (6 bases). CDR1 and CDR2 (germline): GTSNPN, SVGIG (reference sequence). The V end lost 5 bases, the J end lost 11 bases, and 19 bases lay between the germline ends. CDR3 size: 14 residues. CDR3 sequence reads: CAWQLQGLITPLHF. The CDR3 nucleotides are TGTGCCTGGCAGCTGCAGGGGTTAATCACACCCCTCCACTTT.

The chain carries TRBV7-9 and TRBJ1-1; 7 bases agree with TRBD1. Unmatched junction bases numbered 6, after V lost 5 bases and J lost 3 bases. Germline loops: CDR1 SEHNR, CDR2 FQNEAQ (reference sequence). CDR3 length equals 14 residues. CDR3 sequence (DNA): TGTGCCAGCAGCCGGGGACAGACTTACACTGAAGCTTTCTTT. Translating it yields CASSRGQTYTEAFF. Based on the CDR3 plus reference TRBV7-9 and TRBJ1-1, the full variable domain is DTGVSQNPRHKITKRGQNVTFRCDPISEHNRLYWYRQTLGQGPEFLTYFQNEAQLEKSRLLSDRFSAERPKGSFSTLEIQRTEQGDSAMYLCASSRGQTYTEAFFGQGTRLTVV.

The rearrangement links TRBV28 to TRBJ1-4; TRBD1 might be the D (6 bases). This CDR3 comprises 15 residues. Germline V gene sequence: CDR1 MDHEN, CDR2 SYDVKM. Between the trimmed V and J ends, which lost 7 bases and 7 bases, there was a span of 19 bases. CDR3 sequence reads: CASTEPQGGGEKLFF. DNA for the CDR3: TGTGCCAGCACCGAACCACAGGGCGGTGGTGAAAAACTGTTTTTT.

The V call is TRBV29-1, the J call TRBJ2-7; 10 nucleotides match TRBD1. Germline CDR1 and CDR2: SQVTM and ANQGSEA. The CDR3 spans 13 residues. The trim removed 7 bases at V and 4 bases at J, leaving 7 bases unmatched. DNA for the CDR3: TGCAGCGCCGGACAGGGGGTCAGGTACGAGCAGTACTTC. Amino acid sequence: CSAGQGVRYEQYF.

The chain carries TRBV5-1 and TRBJ2-5; weak D call: TRBD2 (5 bases). V dropped 1 base and J dropped 1 base, with 14 bases sitting between them. Looked up from germline, CDR1 is SGHRS and CDR2 is YFSETQ. The CDR3 length is 16 residues. CDR3 loop: CASSLLSGGGQETQYF. The DNA for the CDR3 is TGCGCCAGCAGCTTGCTGAGCGGCGGAGGCCAAGAGACCCAGTACTTC.

The rearrangement uses TRBV5-1 and TRBJ2-7; TRBD2 matches 13 bases. V lost 0 bases, J lost 4 bases, and 4 bases stayed unmatched. The germline CDR1 and CDR2 sequences are SGHRS and YFSETQ. This CDR3 comprises 16 residues. CDR3 residues: CASSLGGTSGEYEQYF. The CDR3 DNA reads TGCGCCAGCAGCTTGGGGGGGACTAGCGGGGAGTACGAGCAGTACTTC.

In this sample, this clone turned up once. This sequence joins TRBV2 and TRBJ1-1; D uncertain. CDR1 is SNHLY and CDR2 is FYNNEI in the germline V gene. Trimming took off 1 base at V and 1 base at J, with 7 bases between the two ends. This CDR3 contains 14 residues. The CDR3 nucleotides read TGTGCCAGCAGTGAAGACAATTGGAACACTGAAGCTTTCTTT. Translated, it gives CASSEDNWNTEAFF. The entire variable domain, with the rest obtained from reference TRBV2 and TRBJ1-1, is as follows: EPEVTQTPSHQVTQMGQEVILRCVPISNHLYFYWYRQILGQKVEFLVSFYNNEISEKSEIFDDQFSVERPDGSNFTLKIRSTKLEDSAMYFCASSEDNWNTEAFFGQGTRLTVV.

The rearrangement uses TRBV7-8 and TRBJ2-1; no definite D call. Germline CDR1 is SGHVS and CDR2 is FQNEAQ. The CDR3 runs 12 residues. V lost 1 base, J lost 12 bases, and 10 bases lay in between. Here the CDR3 reads CASSLEVTGQFF. CDR3 bases: TGTGCCAGCAGCTTAGAAGTTACGGGGCAGTTCTTC.

V is TRBV5-1 and J is TRBJ2-7, with 7 bases aligning to TRBD1. After removal of 0 bases from V and 3 bases from J, the junction contained 0 bases not matched to a gene. Germline V gives CDR1 SGHRS, CDR2 YFSETQ. The CDR3 consists of 13 residues. The CDR3 sequence is CASSLDRGYEQYF. CDR3 sequence (DNA): TGCGCCAGCAGCTTGGACAGGGGCTACGAGCAGTACTTC.

The chain employs TRBV30 and TRBJ1-2; 8 nucleotides match TRBD1. CDR3 length: 13 residues. Trimming at V came to 4 bases and at J to 7 bases, leaving 8 bases not matched to a gene. From germline, CDR1 is GTSNPN and CDR2 SVGIG (reference sequence). CDR3 amino acids: CAWISDRGGGYTF. The CDR3 nucleotides are TGTGCCTGGATTTCAGACAGGGGAGGTGGCTACACCTTC.

The chain joins TRBV4-1 to TRBJ2-7; D gene uncertain. There are 16 residues in the CDR3. V lost 0 bases to trimming and J lost 3 bases, with 15 bases between them. Looked up from germline, CDR1 is MGHRA and CDR2 is YSYEKL. CDR3 amino acids: CASSQDRLQSHYEQYF. DNA of the CDR3: TGCGCCAGCAGCCAAGATAGATTACAGAGTCACTACGAGCAGTACTTC.

This clone was observed a single time. V is TRBV6-5 and J is TRBJ1-2; the match to TRBD1 covers 11 bases. The trim removed 2 bases at V and 4 bases at J, leaving 3 bases unmatched. The CDR3 covers 15 residues. CDR1 is MNHEY, CDR2 SVGAGI, per germline. Here the CDR3 reads CASSYEGQGGYGYTF. CDR3 DNA: TGTGCCAGCAGTTACGAGGGACAGGGGGGCTATGGCTACACCTTC.

The J gene is TRBJ1-6, the V gene TRBV19; 7 bases line up with TRBD1. The V gene's germline CDR1 is LNHDA and CDR2 SQIVND (reference sequence). The CDR3 totals 14 residues. The trim removed 4 bases at V and 7 bases at J, leaving 4 bases unmatched. The CDR3 DNA reads TGTGCCAGTAGTAGCGGGACAGACAATTCACCCCTCCACTTT. This sequence encodes CASSSGTDNSPLHF.

The chain uses TRBV5-1 and TRBJ1-5; D is possibly TRBD1 (5 bases). The CDR3 is made up of 18 amino acids. CDR1 and CDR2 from the germline V gene are SGHRS and YFSETQ. Trimming took off 4 bases at V and 2 bases at J, with 22 bases between the two ends. The DNA of the CDR3 is TGCGCCAGCAGCCCTGGGCCAACAGGCAATTGGGGCAATCAGCCCCAGCATTTT. Translated: CASSPGPTGNWGNQPQHF.

The chain employs TRBV6-5 and TRBJ2-5, with 9 nucleotides matching TRBD1. Germline lookup yields CDR1 MNHEY and CDR2 SVGAGI. V shed 5 bases, J shed 6 bases, and the junction held 1 base outside the gene matches. The CDR3 runs to 12 residues. This CDR3 reads CASSGQGQTQYF. The CDR3 coding sequence is TGTGCCAGCAGTGGACAGGGGCAGACCCAGTACTTC.

This chain uses TRBV27 with TRBJ2-2; 7 bases agree with TRBD2. CDR1 and CDR2 (germline): MNHEY, SMNVEV (reference sequence). There are 13 residues in the CDR3. J lost 7 bases, V lost 6 bases, and 5 bases had no gene match. CDR3 in DNA: TGTGCCAGCAGCGGACTAGTTGGCGGGGAGCTGTTTTTT. It translates to CASSGLVGGELFF.

The gene calls are TRBV2 and TRBJ1-2; 7 bases agree with TRBD1. V lost 6 bases and J lost 7; bases outside the gene matches: 8. The CDR3 contains 13 residues. Germline CDR1 and CDR2: SNHLY and FYNNEI. The CDR3, as DNA: TGTGCCAGCAGCGGACAGGAATCCTCTGGCTACACCTTC. Encoded protein: CASSGQESSGYTF.

The gene calls are TRBV5-1 and TRBJ2-2; the D gene is possibly TRBD1 (6 bases). CDR3 length equals 12 residues. Trimming stripped 3 bases from V and 6 bases from J, with 6 bases between. Germline CDR1 reads SGHRS; CDR2 reads YFSETQ. The CDR3 region is CASSWGPGELFF. The CDR3 nucleotides are TGCGCCAGCAGCTGGGGGCCCGGGGAGCTGTTTTTT.

This clone was recorded once. The CDR3 spells CASSSSIPQLTSRIYNEQFF. DNA for the CDR3: TGTGCCAGCAGCTCCTCAATCCCTCAGTTGACTAGCCGCATCTATAATGAGCAGTTCTTC. This chain links TRBV13 with TRBJ2-1; TRBD2 agrees at 7 bases. Germline CDR1 and CDR2: PRHDT and FYEKMQ (reference sequence). The CDR3 runs to 20 residues. The V and J ends lost 4 bases and 7 bases, in that order; junction bases with no gene match: 25.

J is TRBJ2-3 and V is TRBV25-1; a weak D match, TRBD2 (5 bases). The CDR3 covers 14 residues. Germline V CDR1 and CDR2: MGHDK, SYGVNS. V dropped 11 bases and J dropped 0 bases, with 15 bases sitting between them. For the CDR3, the DNA is TGTGCCTGTGCAGCGGTAACTAGCACAGATACGCAGTATTTT. Its protein is CACAAVTSTDTQYF.

The chain combines TRBV7-9 with TRBJ2-7; unclear D gene. The V end lost 0 bases, the J end lost 0 bases, and 12 bases lay between the germline ends. CDR1 and CDR2 (germline): SEHNR, FQNEAQ (reference sequence). There are 16 residues in the CDR3. The CDR3 DNA sequence: TGTGCCAGCAGCTTAGCCGATGGTCGGTCCTCCTACGAGCAGTACTTC. It codes for CASSLADGRSSYEQYF. Combining the CDR3 with reference TRBV7-9 and TRBJ2-7 gives the whole variable domain DTGVSQNPRHKITKRGQNVTFRCDPISEHNRLYWYRQTLGQGPEFLTYFQNEAQLEKSRLLSDRFSAERPKGSFSTLEIQRTEQGDSAMYLCASSLADGRSSYEQYFGPGTRLTVT.

This chain uses TRBV28 with TRBJ2-7, with TRBD2 identical over 10 bases. CDR1 and CDR2 (germline): MDHEN, SYDVKM. This CDR3 is built from 13 residues. The trim removed 7 bases at V and 1 base at J, leaving 1 base unmatched. The CDR3 spells CASTSGSSYEQYF. CDR3 sequence (DNA): TGTGCCAGCACTAGCGGGAGTTCCTACGAGCAGTACTTC.

CDR3 DNA sequence: TGTGCCAGCAGCGGGGACAGGGGTGCCTATGGCTACACCTTC. Its translation: CASSGDRGAYGYTF. The genes are TRBV9 and TRBJ1-2; 10 bases line up with TRBD1. This CDR3 contains 14 residues. CDR1 is SGDLS, CDR2 YYNGEE, per germline. Germline trimming cut 3 bases from V and 4 bases from J; bases unmatched to any gene: 3.